These T cell receptor beta chains were read from a single sample in a study of T cells in Graves' hyperthyroidism and ophthalmopathy. From the multiplex PCR reads, TCRdb called clonotypes with MiXCR, one entry per CDR3 protein. The data show some 420,000 distinct CDR3 sequences, roughly 13% seen once. Sequences were obtained from blood. All receptors come from a woman under 30 with Graves' hyperthyroidism. Both conserved end residues are trimmed from each CDR3. The D gene is left open where the match is weak. Size is stated for part of the rows, as once, few or many counts, or as a class when the clone is expanded.

>15|TRBD2|many|TRBV2
ASFGSGRELGTDTQY
>8|NA|many|TRBV19
ASVQQPQH
>17|TRBD2|NA|TRBV6-1
ASRAGGLAGQQSPYEQY
>11|NA|many|TRBV20-1
SAPRGQANEQF
>10|NA|NA|TRBV9
ASSRSAHEQF
>11|NA|many|TRBV7-2
ASSLGQFYGYT
>13|NA|few|TRBV4-3
ASSQGPTTHTEAF
>11|NA|many|TRBV7-3
ASSPGRGNGYT
>13|NA|many|TRBV28
ASRGVFRGSYEQY
>11|NA|NA|TRBV5-1
ASRPGAGNTIY
>13|NA|few|TRBV6-5
ASSPSLGHNSPLH
>12|NA|NA|TRBV29-1
SVATGVANYGYT
>12|NA|many|TRBV29-1
SVATTRSGDTQY
>15|NA|many|TRBV6-1
ASKRPRIPAANEKLF
>20|TRBD1|once|TRBV11-2
ASSSGQGVLSPQKTNNQPQH
>12|NA|many|TRBV11-1
ASSLRGQTYEQY
>16|TRBD1|few|TRBV27
ASSHLTGGPWMNTEAF
>14|NA|many|TRBV11-2
ASTKRGGRYTDTQY
>10|NA|many|TRBV11-1
ASSPNQETQY
>9|NA|few|TRBV3-1
ASSQEWEQY
>16|TRBD1|few|TRBV2
ASSDRDSIRSGANVLT
>13|TRBD2|many|TRBV29-1
SVEDPTGGKDTQY
>11|NA|many|TRBV11-3
ASSRGGQETQY
>11|NA|many|TRBV12-3/TRBV12-4
ASREQGEYGYT
>16|TRBD2|few|TRBV4-1
ASSLSPLAGAGQETQY
>9|NA|few|TRBV10-3
AIKVKETQY
>10|NA|many|TRBV3-1
ASGPGNQPQH
>13|TRBD2|few|TRBV7-8
ASSLPGGKTDTQY
>12|NA|many|TRBV12-3/TRBV12-4
ASSLEGKKEKLF
>14|TRBD2|many|TRBV7-9
ASSLVTSGSTDTQY
>11|NA|NA|TRBV10-3
AACDSGANVLT
>14|NA|NA|TRBV20-1
SARGPGSENTGELF
>12|TRBD1|few|TRBV4-1
ASSLTGLRETQY
>12|NA|many|TRBV4-1
ASSQVRGLREQY
>12|NA|NA|TRBV4-2
ASGGFDTSYEQY
>10|NA|NA|TRBV24-1
ATSDLSGELF
>11|NA|few|TRBV12-3/TRBV12-4
ASSFLARETQY
>14|NA|NA|TRBV18
ASSPPPPSSYNEQF
>14|TRBD2|few|TRBV9
ASSVAAAGGYNEQF
>10|NA|many|TRBV29-1
SVAEPQETQY
>13|NA|NA|TRBV6-4
ASSRGGGLNTEAF
>15|TRBD1|few|TRBV14
ASSQDWAQGGSNGYT